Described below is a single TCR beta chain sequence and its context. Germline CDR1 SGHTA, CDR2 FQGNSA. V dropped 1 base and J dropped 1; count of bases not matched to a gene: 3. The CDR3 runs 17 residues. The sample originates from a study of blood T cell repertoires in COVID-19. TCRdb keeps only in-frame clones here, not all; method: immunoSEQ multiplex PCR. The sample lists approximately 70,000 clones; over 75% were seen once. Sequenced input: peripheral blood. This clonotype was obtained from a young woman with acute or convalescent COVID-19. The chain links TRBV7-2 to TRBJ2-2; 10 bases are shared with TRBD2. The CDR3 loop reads CASSLGTSGLNTGELFF. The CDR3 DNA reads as TGTGCCAGCAGCTTAGGGACTAGCGGACTGAACACCGGGGAGCTGTTTTTT. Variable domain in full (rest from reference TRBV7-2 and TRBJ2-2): GAGVSQSPSNKVTEKGKDVELRCDPISGHTALYWYRQSLGQGLEFLIYFQGNSAPDKSGLPSDRFSAERTGGSVSTLTIQRTQQEDSAVYLCASSLGTSGLNTGELFFGEGSRLTVL.